The clone carrying this T cell receptor (beta chain) was counted at least ten times. Its antigen is as yet unknown. CDR1 is MDHEN, CDR2 SYDVKM, per germline. The V gene end was trimmed by 2 bases and the J gene end by 8 bases; junction bases not matched to a gene: 14. The length of the CDR3 is 16 residues. This sample is part of a study of metastatic and nonmetastatic thyroid tumors. At the level of the study: Patients with malignant and benign thyroid disease provided blood and tumor or nodule tissue, whose repertoires were compared.

There were no patients who had received any treatment before thyroid surgery. Findings and caveats of the study: Versus benign nodules, malignant thyroid tumors reportedly had significantly higher TCR beta diversity, in blood and tumor.

In the authors' workflow: To classify distant metastasis in papillary thyroid cancer, a model was built from CDR3 differences across clinicopathological groups. TCRdb re-called the PCR reads through MiXCR. These V and J calls rely on TCRdb rather than the paper's analysis. The sample consists of 35,000 to 40,000 clones, 25% to 30% of them appearing once. The sequenced sample was blood. V and J are TRBV28 and TRBJ1-2; 7 bases are a match to TRBD1. The clonotype comes from a female donor with papillary thyroid cancer or a benign thyroid nodule (not recorded which). Some clones in this sample may be carry-over from other donors' samples. The CDR3 DNA reads TGTGCCAGCAGTTTAGGTGGAACAGGGGCCCCTGAAGGCTACACCTTC. This translates into CASSLGGTGAPEGYTF.